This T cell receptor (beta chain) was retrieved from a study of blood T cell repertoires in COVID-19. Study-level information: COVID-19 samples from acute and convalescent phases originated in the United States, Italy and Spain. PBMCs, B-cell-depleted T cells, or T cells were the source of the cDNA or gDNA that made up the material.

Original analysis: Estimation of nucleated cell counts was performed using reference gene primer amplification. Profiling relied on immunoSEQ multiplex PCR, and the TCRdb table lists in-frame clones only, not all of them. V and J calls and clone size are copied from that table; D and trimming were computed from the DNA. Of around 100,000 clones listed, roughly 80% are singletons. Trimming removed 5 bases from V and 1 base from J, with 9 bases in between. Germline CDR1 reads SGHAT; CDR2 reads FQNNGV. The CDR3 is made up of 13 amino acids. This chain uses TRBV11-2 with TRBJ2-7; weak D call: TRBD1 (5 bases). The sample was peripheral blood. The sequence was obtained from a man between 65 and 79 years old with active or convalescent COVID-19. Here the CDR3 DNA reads TGTGCCAGCAGCCCAGGGCTATCCTACGAGCAGTACTTC. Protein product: CASSPGLSYEQYF.